These 10 T cell receptor beta chains came from one sample sequenced in a study of T cell repertoires in ileal Crohn's disease. The time point here: proximal margin of the surgical specimen (macroscopically non-inflamed). Clones were sequenced by immunoSEQ multiplex PCR, and TCRdb holds only the in-frame ones, with some missing. The table has fewer than 7,500 clones, roughly 70% seen once. The sequenced sample consisted of ileal tissue. The receptors shown here come from an adult with Crohn's disease.

The chain links TRBV18 to TRBJ1-5; D gene unclear. This CDR3 region has 13 residues. Looked up from germline, CDR1 is KGHSH and CDR2 is LQKENI. With 2 bases removed from V and 6 bases from J, the gap between germline ends came to 8 bases. CDR3 sequence (DNA): TGTGCCAGCTCACCAGGAACGGGTCAGCCCCAGCATTTT. Translation gives CASSPGTGQPQHF.

The chain carries TRBV2 and TRBJ1-1; D possibly corresponds to TRBD1 (5 bases). Per germline, CDR1 SNHLY and CDR2 FYNNEI. V lost 3 bases to trimming and J lost 7 bases, with 12 bases between them. There are 13 residues in the CDR3. CDR3 sequence reads: CASSDGTSYEAFF. CDR3 coding DNA: TGTGCCAGCAGTGATGGGACCTCATATGAAGCTTTCTTT.

This clone has a single count. V gene TRBV11-2 combines with J gene TRBJ2-3; 7 bases agree with TRBD2. The CDR3 loop spans 16 amino acids. V lost 5 bases, J lost 1 base, and 9 bases stayed unmatched. Germline V lookup: CDR1 SGHAT, CDR2 FQNNGV. The CDR3 coding sequence is TGTGCCAGCAGCGTGAGACTAGCAGTTGGCACAGATACGCAGTATTTT. Its translation: CASSVRLAVGTDTQYF.

This clone showed up just a few times. V usage is TRBV2 and J usage is TRBJ2-7; 7 bases map to TRBD1. J lost 0 bases, V lost 6 bases, and 11 bases had no gene match. CDR3 length: 16 amino acids. Germline CDR1 is SNHLY and CDR2 is FYNNEI. The CDR3 is CASSEPTGLGSYEQYF. CDR3 coding DNA: TGTGCCAGCAGCGAACCGACAGGGCTTGGCTCCTACGAGCAGTACTTC.

The chain couples TRBV19 to TRBJ2-2; possible D gene TRBD2, 7 bases. This CDR3 contains 15 residues. Germline lookup yields CDR1 LNHDA and CDR2 SQIVND (reference sequence). Trimming pared 6 bases from V and 4 bases from J, leaving 15 bases between. The CDR3 sequence: CASRSGGAGTGELFF. CDR3 nucleotide sequence: TGTGCCAGTAGATCTGGGGGGGCTGGCACCGGGGAGCTGTTTTTT.

This sequence joins TRBV5-1 and TRBJ1-1; TRBD1 aligns across 7 bases. V shed 4 bases, J shed 1 base, and the junction held 7 bases outside the gene matches. The CDR3 consists of 15 residues. The V gene's germline CDR1 is SGHRS and CDR2 YFSETQ. CDR3 in DNA: TGCGCCAGCAGCAAAGGGGGCAGGGGGAACACTGAAGCTTTCTTT. It codes for CASSKGGRGNTEAFF.

The chain employs TRBV6-6 and TRBJ2-2; D unclear. Trimming pared 8 bases from V and 7 bases from J, leaving 8 bases between. Germline V CDR1 and CDR2: MNHNY, SVGAGI (reference sequence). The CDR3 length is 11 residues. CDR3 loop: CASRLGGELFF. The CDR3 DNA reads TGTGCCAGCCGATTGGGCGGGGAGCTGTTTTTT.

The genes are TRBV11-2 and TRBJ1-2; D is perhaps TRBD1 (5 bases). The V and J ends lost 2 bases and 7 bases respectively, with 11 bases between them. Germline CDR1 reads SGHAT; CDR2 reads FQNNGV. The CDR3 covers 13 residues. The CDR3 reads CASSLTQGLGYTF. CDR3 bases: TGTGCCAGCAGCTTAACCCAGGGCCTTGGCTACACCTTC. Drawing the rest from reference TRBV11-2 and TRBJ1-2, the complete variable domain is EAGVAQSPRYKIIEKRQSVAFWCNPISGHATLYWYQQILGQGPKLLIQFQNNGVVDDSQLPKDRFSAERLKGVDSTLKIQPAKLEDSAVYLCASSLTQGLGYTFGSGTRLTVV.

This clone was found a few times. DNA for the CDR3: TGTGCCAGTAGCGTCAGACAGGGGGCTGAATATGGCTACACCTTC. As protein: CASSVRQGAEYGYTF. The genes are TRBV19 and TRBJ1-2; 10 bases fit TRBD1. CDR1 LNHDA and CDR2 SQIVND come from the germline V gene (reference sequence). The J segment lost 5 bases and the V segment lost 6 bases, leaving 9 bases of the junction unmatched. The CDR3 is 15 amino acids.

This chain uses TRBV4-1 with TRBJ1-4; no firm D call. Germline values: CDR1 MGHRA, CDR2 YSYEKL. The CDR3 spans 12 residues. V lost 0 bases, J lost 17 bases, and 13 bases lay in between. This chain's CDR3 is CASSQESGPVFF. The CDR3 region has the DNA TGCGCCAGCAGCCAAGAGAGCGGGCCCGTATTTTTT.